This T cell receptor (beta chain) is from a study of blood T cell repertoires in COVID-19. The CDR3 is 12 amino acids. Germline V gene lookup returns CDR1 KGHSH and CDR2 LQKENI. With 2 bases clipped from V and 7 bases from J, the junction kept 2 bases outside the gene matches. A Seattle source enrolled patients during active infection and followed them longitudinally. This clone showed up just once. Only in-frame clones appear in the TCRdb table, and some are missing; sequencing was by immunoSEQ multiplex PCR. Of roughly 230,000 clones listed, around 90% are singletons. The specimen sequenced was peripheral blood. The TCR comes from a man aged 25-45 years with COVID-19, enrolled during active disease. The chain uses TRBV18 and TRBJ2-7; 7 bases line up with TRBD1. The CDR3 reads CASSPTGEEQYF. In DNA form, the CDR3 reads TGTGCCAGCTCACCAACAGGGGAAGAGCAGTACTTC. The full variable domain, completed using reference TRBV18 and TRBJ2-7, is NAGVMQNPRHLVRRRGQEARLRCSPMKGHSHVYWYRQLPEEGLKFMVYLQKENIIDESGMPKERFSAEFPKEGPSILRIQQVVRGDSAAYFCASSPTGEEQYFGPGTRLTVT.